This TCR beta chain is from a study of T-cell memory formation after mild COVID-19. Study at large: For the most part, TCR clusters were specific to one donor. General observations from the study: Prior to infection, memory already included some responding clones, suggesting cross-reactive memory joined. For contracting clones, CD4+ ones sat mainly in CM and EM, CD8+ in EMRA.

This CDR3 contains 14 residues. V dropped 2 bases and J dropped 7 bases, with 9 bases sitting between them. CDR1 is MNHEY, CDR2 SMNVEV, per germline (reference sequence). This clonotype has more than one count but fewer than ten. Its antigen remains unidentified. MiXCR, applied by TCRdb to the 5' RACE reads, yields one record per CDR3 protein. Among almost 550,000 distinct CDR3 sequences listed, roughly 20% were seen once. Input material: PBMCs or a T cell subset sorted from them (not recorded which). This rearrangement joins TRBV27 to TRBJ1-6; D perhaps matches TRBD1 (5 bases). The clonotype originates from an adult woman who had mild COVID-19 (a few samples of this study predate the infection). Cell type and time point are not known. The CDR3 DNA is TGTGCCAGCAGTTTAGGGGGGAAGAATTCACCCCTCCACTTT. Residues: CASSLGGKNSPLHF.